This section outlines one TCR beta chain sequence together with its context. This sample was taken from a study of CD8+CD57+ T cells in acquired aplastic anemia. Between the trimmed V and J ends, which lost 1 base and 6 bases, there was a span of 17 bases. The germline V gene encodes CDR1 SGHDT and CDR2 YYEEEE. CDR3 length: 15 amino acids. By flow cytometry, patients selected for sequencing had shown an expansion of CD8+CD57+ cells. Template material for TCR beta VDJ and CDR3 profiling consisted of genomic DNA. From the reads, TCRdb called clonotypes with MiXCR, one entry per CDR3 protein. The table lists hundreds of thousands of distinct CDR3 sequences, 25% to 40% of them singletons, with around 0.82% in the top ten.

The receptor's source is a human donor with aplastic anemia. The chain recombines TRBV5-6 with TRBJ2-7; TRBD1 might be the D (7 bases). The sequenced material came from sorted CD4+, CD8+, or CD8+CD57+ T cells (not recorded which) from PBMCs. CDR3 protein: CASSLSWRGHGEQYF. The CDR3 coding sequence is TGTGCCAGCAGCTTGAGTTGGAGGGGGCATGGCGAGCAGTACTTC.